This T cell receptor beta chain was recorded in a study of T cells in Graves' hyperthyroidism and ophthalmopathy. Study results and caveats: Most clonotypes that expanded in the thyroid above 0.001 also showed up in blood.

The TCR beta CDR3 regions underwent amplification using RNA transcripts as the source. A first-round RT-PCR of the TCR CDR3 used the HTBI primer set. TCRdb fed the multiplex PCR reads into MiXCR, producing one record per CDR3 protein. The table shows roughly 800,000 distinct CDR3 sequences, with around 39% occurring only once. Worth noting for this clonotype: Its antigen remains unknown.

The germline gives CDR1 SGHTA, CDR2 FQGNSA. The V gene end was trimmed by 5 bases and the J gene end by 5 bases; junction bases not matched to a gene: 7. The CDR3 contains 15 residues. Patients counted as stable if ophthalmopathy did not develop within 18 months. Lactation, pregnancy, other autoimmune disease or uncontrolled infection led to exclusion of patients. Sequenced material: blood. The chain is built from TRBV7-2 and TRBJ1-3; the match to TRBD1 covers 9 bases. This clonotype was sampled from a man younger than 30 with Graves' hyperthyroidism. As DNA, the CDR3 is TGTGCCAGCAGCCAAGATGGGACAGGGAGAAACACCATATATTTT. Encoded protein: CASSQDGTGRNTIYF.